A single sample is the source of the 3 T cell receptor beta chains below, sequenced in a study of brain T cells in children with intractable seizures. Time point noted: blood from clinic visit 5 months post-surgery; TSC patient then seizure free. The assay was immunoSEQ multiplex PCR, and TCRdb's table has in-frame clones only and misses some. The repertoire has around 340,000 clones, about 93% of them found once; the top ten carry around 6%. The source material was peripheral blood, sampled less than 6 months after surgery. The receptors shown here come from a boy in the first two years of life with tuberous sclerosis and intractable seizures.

CDR3 amino acids: CSANLEAGVKDGYTF. The DNA for the CDR3 is TGCAGTGCTAACCTAGAGGCAGGGGTTAAGGATGGCTACACCTTC. V is TRBV29-1 and J is TRBJ1-2; the D gene is possibly TRBD1 (6 bases). The CDR3 is made up of 15 amino acids. Germline values: CDR1 SQVTM, CDR2 ANQGSEA.

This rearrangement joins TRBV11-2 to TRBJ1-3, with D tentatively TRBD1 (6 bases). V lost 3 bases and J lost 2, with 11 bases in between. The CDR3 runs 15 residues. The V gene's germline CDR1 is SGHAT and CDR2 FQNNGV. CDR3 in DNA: TGTGCCAGCAGCTTGGGGGGGCTTACTGGAAACACCATATATTTT. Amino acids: CASSLGGLTGNTIYF.

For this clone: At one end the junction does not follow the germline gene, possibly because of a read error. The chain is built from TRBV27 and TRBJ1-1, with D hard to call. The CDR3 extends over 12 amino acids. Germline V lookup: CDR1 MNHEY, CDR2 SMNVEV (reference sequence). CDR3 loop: CASSLGNSEAFF. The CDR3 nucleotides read TGTGCCAGCAGTTTAGGCAACAGTGAAGCTTTCTTT.